Each of the 19 T cell receptor beta chains below was sequenced from the same sample in a study of shared clonotypes between healthy human individuals. The method was immunoSEQ multiplex PCR; TCRdb's version includes in-frame clones alone and lacks a portion of them. This sample carries approximately 530,000 clones, 90% to 97% of them seen once, and the ten largest clones take about 0.054%. The sample consisted of naive CD4+ T cells sorted from blood. Subset meaning: CD45RA+ positively selected. These receptors originate from a woman aged 25-40 years in good health.

The chain couples TRBV7-9 to TRBJ2-2, with D perhaps TRBD1 (6 bases). The CDR3 is made up of 16 amino acids. With 4 bases removed from V and 5 bases from J, the gap between germline ends came to 17 bases. CDR1 is SEHNR, CDR2 FQNEAQ, per germline (reference sequence). The CDR3 DNA reads as TGTGCCAGCAGCTCCGATAGGGCCGGGACAACCGGGGAGCTGTTTTTT. It codes for CASSSDRAGTTGELFF.

This chain links TRBV27 with TRBJ2-5; TRBD2 might be the D (6 bases). Deletions cut 2 bases from V and 5 bases from J, with 12 bases between. Germline-derived CDR1 and CDR2 are MNHEY and SMNVEV (reference sequence). This CDR3 region has 14 residues. Here the CDR3 DNA reads TGTGCCAGCAGTTTACTCGGAGGGCAGGAGACCCAGTACTTC. This encodes CASSLLGGQETQYF.

The gene calls are TRBV28 and TRBJ1-5; 7 bases line up with TRBD1. The CDR3 is 15 residues long. The junction had 6 bases not matched to a gene; V was cut back by 4 bases and J by 3 bases. Germline CDR1 is MDHEN and CDR2 is SYDVKM. DNA of the CDR3: TGTGCCAGCAGTTCCCGGGACAGACTCAATCAGCCCCAGCATTTT. This gives the protein CASSSRDRLNQPQHF.

This chain links TRBV7-9 with TRBJ2-7; 9 bases align to TRBD1. Losses at the gene ends were 5 bases for V and 4 bases for J; bases not matched to a gene: 6. CDR1 is SEHNR, CDR2 FQNEAQ, per germline (reference sequence). The CDR3 totals 14 residues. As DNA, the CDR3 is TGTGCCAGCAGCGGGCGGACAGGGGAATACGAGCAGTACTTC. Encoded protein: CASSGRTGEYEQYF.

The J gene is TRBJ1-1, the V gene TRBV19; possible D gene TRBD1, 5 bases. The CDR3 spans 14 residues. Trimming removed 7 bases from V and 5 bases from J, with 17 bases in between. Germline V gives CDR1 LNHDA, CDR2 SQIVND (reference sequence). The CDR3: CASTFYWGETEAFF. The DNA for the CDR3 is TGTGCCAGTACCTTTTATTGGGGGGAAACTGAAGCTTTCTTT. Together with reference TRBV19 and TRBJ1-1, the CDR3 gives the full variable domain: DGGITQSPKYLFRKEGQNVTLSCEQNLNHDAMYWYRQDPGQGLRLIYYSQIVNDFQKGDIAEGYSVSREKKESFPLTVTSAQKNPTAFYLCASTFYWGETEAFFGQGTRLTVV.

The genes are TRBV19 and TRBJ2-1, with TRBD2 matching over 10 bases. The CDR3 runs 14 residues. Looked up from germline, CDR1 is LNHDA and CDR2 is SQIVND (reference sequence). V lost 5 bases, J lost 4 bases, and 2 bases stayed unmatched. The CDR3: CASSQLAGYNEQFF. For the CDR3, the DNA is TGTGCCAGTAGTCAACTAGCGGGGTACAATGAGCAGTTCTTC. The variable domain in full, completed from reference TRBV19 and TRBJ2-1, reads DGGITQSPKYLFRKEGQNVTLSCEQNLNHDAMYWYRQDPGQGLRLIYYSQIVNDFQKGDIAEGYSVSREKKESFPLTVTSAQKNPTAFYLCASSQLAGYNEQFFGPGTRLTVL.

The chain joins TRBV5-1 to TRBJ1-5; D gene uncertain. CDR1 and CDR2 (germline): SGHRS, YFSETQ. The V gene lost 1 base and the J gene lost 1 base, with 6 bases spanning the gap. The CDR3 consists of 14 residues. Written as DNA, the CDR3 is TGCGCCAGCAGCTTGAAGTTGAGCAATCAGCCCCAGCATTTT. Translation: CASSLKLSNQPQHF.

V usage is TRBV11-2 and J usage is TRBJ2-5; 10 bases fit TRBD2. CDR3 length equals 15 residues. V dropped 1 base and J dropped 11; count of bases not matched to a gene: 10. CDR1 is SGHAT and CDR2 is FQNNGV in the germline V gene. CDR3 in DNA: TGTGCCAGCAGCTTAGGACTAGCGGGCGGTGGGGAGCAGTACTTC. Encoded protein: CASSLGLAGGGEQYF.

The rearrangement links TRBV13 to TRBJ2-6; D is uncertain. Trimming shortened V by 0 bases and J by 13 bases, and 19 bases separated the two germline ends. The CDR3 totals 16 residues. From germline, CDR1 is PRHDT and CDR2 FYEKMQ (reference sequence). The CDR3 DNA is TGTGCCAGCAGCTTAGGCGATCGAGGCACCCTGGGGGTCCTGACTTTC. Its translation is CASSLGDRGTLGVLTF.

The V gene is TRBV5-5, the J gene TRBJ1-1; no definite D call. The CDR3 totals 11 residues. Trimming pared 0 bases from V and 8 bases from J, leaving 5 bases between. Per germline, CDR1 SGHKS and CDR2 YYEKEE (reference sequence). The CDR3 DNA reads TGTGCCAGCAGCTTGGCTGGCGAAGCTTTCTTT. Its protein product is CASSLAGEAFF.

This clone has just one count. Other DNA sequences in this specimen translate into the identical CDR3. The chain joins TRBV18 to TRBJ2-5; D is possibly TRBD2 (5 bases). Trimming shortened V by 0 bases and J by 1 base, and 6 bases separated the two germline ends. The CDR3 totals 14 residues. CDR1 is KGHSH and CDR2 is LQKENI in the germline V gene. CDR3 sequence (DNA): TGTGCCAGCTCACCACCAACTAGCCAAGAGACCCAGTACTTC. Its translation is CASSPPTSQETQYF.

This rearrangement joins TRBV11-2 to TRBJ2-7; D may correspond to TRBD1 or TRBD2 (5 bases each). The CDR3 contains 15 residues. Germline CDR1 and CDR2: SGHAT and FQNNGV. The V end lost 3 bases, the J end lost 0 bases, and 12 bases lay between the germline ends. DNA for the CDR3: TGTGCCAGCAGCTTTAGACGGGACCACTCCTACGAGCAGTACTTC. Residues: CASSFRRDHSYEQYF.

The V call is TRBV28, the J call TRBJ1-3; the D gene is possibly TRBD1 (6 bases). Germline loops: CDR1 MDHEN, CDR2 SYDVKM. Trimming shortened V by 6 bases and J by 1 base, and 16 bases separated the two germline ends. The CDR3 sequence is 16 residues long. In nucleotides, the CDR3 is TGTGCCAGCAGCAATCCTCGGGGGGCGTCTGGAAACACCATATATTTT. This translates into CASSNPRGASGNTIYF.

The chain is built from TRBV19 and TRBJ2-5; unclear D gene. CDR1 and CDR2 from the germline V gene are LNHDA and SQIVND (reference sequence). Trimming shortened V by 3 bases and J by 1 base, and 15 bases separated the two germline ends. The CDR3 loop spans 16 amino acids. The CDR3 sequence is CASSIMWRRAQETQYF. The DNA for the CDR3 is TGTGCCAGTAGTATTATGTGGCGAAGAGCCCAAGAGACCCAGTACTTC.

This clone was counted once. This rearrangement joins TRBV7-9 to TRBJ1-1; no clear D. The V gene's germline CDR1 is SEHNR and CDR2 FQNEAQ (reference sequence). The ends were cut back, 5 bases at V and 5 bases at J, with 9 bases in the middle. This CDR3 is 12 amino acids long. The CDR3, as DNA: TGTGCCAGCAGCCGTCAAGGAACTGAAGCTTTCTTT. This translates into CASSRQGTEAFF.

The V call is TRBV5-1, the J call TRBJ1-2; D is perhaps TRBD1 (5 bases). The CDR3 totals 13 residues. V shed 6 bases and J shed 0 bases, with 9 bases lying between them. Germline V gene sequence: CDR1 SGHRS, CDR2 YFSETQ. The CDR3 DNA reads TGCGCCAGCATGGGGGGTTCTAACTATGGCTACACCTTC. Its protein product is CASMGGSNYGYTF.

The rearrangement uses TRBV28 and TRBJ2-3; no firm D call. Trimming removed 2 bases at V and 6 bases at J, with 21 bases between. CDR3 length equals 17 residues. Germline V lookup: CDR1 MDHEN, CDR2 SYDVKM. The CDR3 spells CASSLELGDLARDTQYF. The DNA for the CDR3 is TGTGCCAGCAGTTTAGAACTCGGCGACCTTGCCAGGGATACGCAGTATTTT.

This chain connects TRBV5-1 to TRBJ1-1; 7 nucleotides match TRBD1. The V and J ends lost 4 bases and 1 base, in that order; junction bases with no gene match: 4. The CDR3 runs 14 residues. The germline gives CDR1 SGHRS, CDR2 YFSETQ. The CDR3 sequence is CASSRGTANTEAFF. The CDR3 DNA reads as TGCGCCAGCAGCAGGGGGACAGCGAACACTGAAGCTTTCTTT.

This clone was detected a few times. The chain is built from TRBV27 and TRBJ1-5, with D perhaps matching TRBD1 (5 bases). Trimming took off 3 bases at V and 6 bases at J, with 12 bases between the two ends. The germline CDR1 and CDR2 sequences are MNHEY and SMNVEV (reference sequence). CDR3 length equals 14 residues. In DNA, the CDR3 is TGTGCCAGCAGTTTGGGGCAGGGTCGTCAGCCCCAGCATTTT. Its translation: CASSLGQGRQPQHF.